A single sample gave rise to the 17 T cell receptor beta chains below, sequenced in a study of blood T cell repertoires in COVID-19. Produced via immunoSEQ multiplex PCR; TCRdb's table is partial and in-frame only. The sample shows about 73,000 clones, roughly 89% of them seen only once. Sequencing was performed on peripheral blood. These receptors came from a man older than 75 with acute or convalescent COVID-19.

The chain combines TRBV24-1 with TRBJ2-7; D possibly corresponds to TRBD1 (5 bases). Trimming left V 4 bases short and J 2 bases short, with 14 bases between. The CDR3 runs to 15 residues. Per the germline V gene, CDR1 is KGHDR and CDR2 is SFDVKD. The CDR3 bases are TGTGCCACCAGTGACCCCCGGCAGGGTCCCTACGAGCAGTACTTC. Residues: CATSDPRQGPYEQYF.

This sequence joins TRBV5-1 and TRBJ1-2, with 11 bases matching TRBD1. This CDR3 has 14 amino acids. CDR1 is SGHRS, CDR2 YFSETQ, per germline. The V gene end was trimmed by 6 bases and the J gene end by 5 bases; junction bases not matched to a gene: 6. Here the CDR3 DNA reads TGCGCCAGCACCTCCGGACAGGGGGCATATGGCTACACCTTC. Its translation: CASTSGQGAYGYTF. The complete variable domain, with remaining parts taken from reference TRBV5-1 and TRBJ1-2, reads KAGVTQTPRYLIKTRGQQVTLSCSPISGHRSVSWYQQTPGQGLQFLFEYFSETQRNKGNFPGRFSGRQFSNSRSEMNVSTLELGDSALYLCASTSGQGAYGYTFGSGTRLTVV.

The rearrangement joins TRBV3-1 (or the pseudogene TRBV3-2) to TRBJ1-1, with unresolved D. The CDR3 length is 11 residues. In germline, CDR1 is LGHDT, CDR2 YNNKEL (reference sequence). The ends were cut back, 8 bases at V and 2 bases at J, with 6 bases in the middle. CDR3 DNA: TGTGCCAGCGGTAGCAACACTGAAGCTTTCTTT. Translation: CASGSNTEAFF.

This clone has a single count. V is TRBV7-9 and J is TRBJ2-7; 8 bases are shared with TRBD1. This CDR3 comprises 12 residues. The V segment lost 5 bases and the J segment 11 bases; nucleotides outside the gene matches: 8. In germline, CDR1 is SEHNR, CDR2 FQNEAQ (reference sequence). In DNA, the CDR3 is TGTGCCAGCAGCCCCCAACAGGGGGTGGAGTACTTC. Its protein product is CASSPQQGVEYF.

The rearrangement uses TRBV7-3 and TRBJ2-1; 13 positions agree with TRBD2. The CDR3 loop spans 16 amino acids. The V gene's germline CDR1 is SGHTA and CDR2 FQGTGA. V dropped 5 bases and J dropped 4; count of bases not matched to a gene: 5. DNA of the CDR3: TGTGCCAGCAGCCCGAGACTAGCGGGAGGATACAATGAGCAGTTCTTC. Its translation is CASSPRLAGGYNEQFF.

The chain couples TRBV12-5 to TRBJ2-3; 8 bases are shared with TRBD2. The CDR3 sequence is 15 residues long. In germline, CDR1 is LGHNT, CDR2 FRNRAP. J was trimmed by 2 bases and V by 6 bases; bases with no gene match: 7. The CDR3 loop is CASGPGRGNTDTQYF. CDR3 nucleotide sequence: TGTGCTAGTGGCCCCGGGAGGGGGAACACAGATACGCAGTATTTT.

The chain links TRBV4-1 to TRBJ2-1; D remains unclear. The V gene's germline CDR1 is MGHRA and CDR2 YSYEKL. Trimming cost V 1 base and J 0 bases, with 13 bases left between them. This CDR3 has 17 amino acids. The CDR3 loop reads CASSQGAPVSSYNEQFF. The CDR3, as DNA: TGCGCCAGCAGCCAAGGGGCGCCGGTGAGCTCCTACAATGAGCAGTTCTTC.

This rearrangement joins TRBV20-1 to TRBJ1-2; the D gene is possibly TRBD1 (6 bases). V gave up 3 bases and J gave up 2 bases, with 7 bases separating them. The CDR3 sequence is 12 residues long. Germline loops: CDR1 DFQATT, CDR2 SNEGSKA (reference sequence). The CDR3 DNA reads as TGCAGTGCTAGTACAGGGAACTATGGCTACACCTTC. Translated, it gives CSASTGNYGYTF.

The rearrangement joins TRBV6-1 to TRBJ1-2, with a possible D match to TRBD1 (5 bases). Germline V gene sequence: CDR1 MNHNS, CDR2 SASEGT. Trimming took off 6 bases at V and 1 base at J, with 12 bases between the two ends. CDR3 length equals 14 residues. As DNA, the CDR3 is TGTGCCAGCAGCCTCACGGGGGATAACTATGGCTACACCTTC. This gives the protein CASSLTGDNYGYTF.

This clone came up once. V is TRBV11-2 and J is TRBJ2-1; 15 positions match TRBD2. Losses at the gene ends were 2 bases for V and 14 bases for J; bases not matched to a gene: 7. Germline loops: CDR1 SGHAT, CDR2 FQNNGV. CDR3 length: 15 residues. The CDR3 DNA reads as TGTGCCAGCAGCTTAAGGACTAGCGGGAGGGCAAACGAGTTCTTC. Protein sequence: CASSLRTSGRANEFF.

V and J are TRBV6-4 and TRBJ1-1; D ambiguous. The V gene lost 4 bases and the J gene lost 0 bases, with 12 bases spanning the gap. The CDR3 has 15 amino acids. Germline V gene data show CDR1 as MRHNA and CDR2 as SNTAGT. DNA of the CDR3: TGTGCCAGCAGTGCCGACATGGCGATGAACACTGAAGCTTTCTTT. Its protein product is CASSADMAMNTEAFF.

The chain carries TRBV2 and TRBJ2-2; a weak D match, TRBD2 (5 bases). Germline values: CDR1 SNHLY, CDR2 FYNNEI. Trimming pared 5 bases from V and 7 bases from J, leaving 11 bases between. This CDR3 is 13 amino acids long. CDR3 DNA sequence: TGTGCCAGCAGTCCCGGGGTGGGCGGGGAGCTGTTTTTT. Its translation is CASSPGVGGELFF.

The chain joins TRBV5-4 to TRBJ2-7; 10 bases are shared with TRBD2. Trimming at V came to 0 bases and at J to 6 bases, leaving 9 bases not matched to a gene. This CDR3 is built from 16 residues. Looked up from germline, CDR1 is SGHNT and CDR2 is YYREEE (reference sequence). CDR3 amino acids: CASSLEASGGKSEQYF. The CDR3 DNA is TGTGCCAGCAGCTTGGAGGCTAGCGGGGGCAAGAGCGAGCAGTACTTC.

This chain joins TRBV29-1 and TRBJ2-5; D is possibly TRBD1 (5 bases). CDR1 is SQVTM and CDR2 is ANQGSEA in the germline V gene. V was shortened by 8 bases and J by 2 bases, with 12 bases between the two germline ends. This CDR3 spans 12 amino acids. The CDR3 is CSSRQSQETQYF. In DNA form, the CDR3 reads TGCAGCTCCCGACAGTCTCAAGAGACCCAGTACTTC.

The V and J genes are TRBV30 and TRBJ2-7; 8 nucleotides agree with TRBD2. Trimming removed 3 bases from V and 7 bases from J; junction bases left unmatched: 20. Germline V gene sequence: CDR1 GTSNPN, CDR2 SVGIG (reference sequence). The CDR3 totals 17 residues. DNA for the CDR3: TGTGCCTGGAGCTTACTTCCCTCGGGACTAGTTGGGCGTGAGCAGTACTTC. Translating gives CAWSLLPSGLVGREQYF. Using reference TRBV30 and TRBJ2-7 for the parts outside the CDR3, the full variable domain is SQTIHQWPATLVQPVGSPLSLECTVEGTSNPNLYWYRQAAGRGLQLLFYSVGIGQISSEVPQNLSASRPQDRQFILSSKKLLLSDSGFYLCAWSLLPSGLVGREQYFGPGTRLTVT.

The rearrangement uses TRBV5-1 and TRBJ1-1; 8 positions match TRBD1. This CDR3 comprises 15 residues. Germline values: CDR1 SGHRS, CDR2 YFSETQ. J gave up 5 bases and V 2 bases, and 8 bases lay outside the gene matches. CDR3: CASSFGQGAGTEAFF. The CDR3 bases are TGCGCCAGCAGCTTTGGGCAGGGGGCGGGAACTGAAGCTTTCTTT. Together with reference TRBV5-1 and TRBJ1-1, the CDR3 gives the full variable domain: KAGVTQTPRYLIKTRGQQVTLSCSPISGHRSVSWYQQTPGQGLQFLFEYFSETQRNKGNFPGRFSGRQFSNSRSEMNVSTLELGDSALYLCASSFGQGAGTEAFFGQGTRLTVV.

This chain joins TRBV5-8 and TRBJ1-1; D remains unclear. The germline V and J ends were trimmed by 0 bases and 2 bases, with 14 bases remaining between them. The CDR3 spans 16 residues. CDR1 and CDR2 from the germline V gene are SGHTS and YDEGEE. CDR3 protein: CASSLDTRPINTEAFF. CDR3 in DNA: TGTGCCAGCAGCTTGGACACGAGGCCCATTAACACTGAAGCTTTCTTT.